A selection of T cell receptor beta chains follows, all from one sample in a study of CD8 T cells in acute hepatitis C reinfection. TCRdb's table, derived via immunoSEQ multiplex PCR, lists solely in-frame clones and lacks some. The data show more than 1,000 clones, 60% seen once. The starting material was HCV NS3-1073 tetramer-sorted CD8+ T cells from PBMCs, obtained at follow-up. These receptors were obtained from a man aged 40-49 years who spontaneously cleared hepatitis C infection. The CDR3 runs from the conserved cysteine through the conserved F or W. The D gene is left open where the match is weak. Some rows mark clone size as missing; the rest say once, few, many or name a class of expanded clone.

NA,TRBJ1-1,TRBV9,few,TGTGCCAGCAGCGTAGTAGATGCAGTAGGGTTAAACACTGAAGCTTTCTTT,CASSVVDAVGLNTEAFF
TRBD2,TRBJ2-5,TRBV7-8,NA,TGTGCCAGCAGCACCGCGGGAGGGCGCTCTAAAGAGACCCAGTACTTC,CASSTAGGRSKETQYF
NA,TRBJ2-2,TRBV6-6,NA,TGTGCCAGCAGACTCGGTACCGGGGAGCTGTTTTTT,CASRLGTGELFF
NA,TRBJ1-5,TRBV11-3,NA,TGTGCCAGCACCTTCCGGGGGACGGGGAGAAATCAGCCCCAGCATTTT,CASTFRGTGRNQPQHF
NA,TRBJ2-3,TRBV19,NA,TGTGCCAGTAGTCCCGACTGGCAGAATACGCAGTATTTT,CASSPDWQNTQYF
TRBD1,TRBJ2-7,TRBV2,NA,TGTGCCAGCAGTGGACCCGATGGGACAGGCAATCTGGAGCAGTACTTC,CASSGPDGTGNLEQYF
NA,TRBJ2-3,TRBV5-6,NA,TGTGCCAGCAGCTTGACCGGTTTACCGCCACCTACTAGCACAGATACGCAGTATTTT,CASSLTGLPPPTSTDTQYF
NA,TRBJ2-7,TRBV14,NA,TGTGCCAGCAGCCAAGATGGGCAGTTTTACGAGCAGTACTTC,CASSQDGQFYEQYF
TRBD1,TRBJ1-5,TRBV7-4,once,TGTGCCAGCAGCCCCCAGGGACAGGGGGTTAGCGATGGTCAGCCCCAGCATTTT,CASSPQGQGVSDGQPQHF
NA,TRBJ2-7,TRBV28,few,TGTGCCAGCTCTGGGCGGCTTGAACTACTCTCCTACGAGCAGTACTTC,CASSGRLELLSYEQYF
NA,TRBJ1-2,TRBV6-7,NA,TGTGCCAGCAGTGAAGCGATACAGGGCCTCGACTATGGCTACACCTTC,CASSEAIQGLDYGYTF
NA,TRBJ2-5,TRBV28,NA,TGTGCCAGCGGAAGCGCCACATCCGAAGAGACCCAGTACTTC,CASGSATSEETQYF
TRBD1,TRBJ1-1,TRBV4-2,NA,TGTGCCAGCAGCCAAGAGGGAACAGGGGGAGCCACTGAAGCTTTCTTT,CASSQEGTGGATEAFF